This T cell receptor beta chain appears in the sequencing data of a study of metastatic and nonmetastatic thyroid tumors. For the study at large: Comparison of repertoires was carried out across blood and tumor or nodule tissue from malignant and benign thyroid patients.

The CDR3 has 16 residues. Trimming at V came to 3 bases and at J to 2 bases, leaving 3 bases not matched to a gene. The V gene's germline CDR1 is SGHNT and CDR2 YENEEA. Using MiXCR, TCRdb reanalyzed the PCR reads. The profile shows about 21,000 clones, around 19% of them singletons. This clone was found many times. Thyroid surgery was performed in patients who had received no treatment beforehand. The receptor comes from a male donor with papillary thyroid cancer or a benign thyroid nodule (not recorded which). Some clones in this sample may be carry-over from other donors' samples. This chain joins TRBV11-3 and TRBJ2-3; 12 nucleotides line up with TRBD2. The sample taken for sequencing was blood. CDR3 DNA: TGTGCCAGCAGCTTGACTAGCGGGAGTGTCACAGATACGCAGTATTTT. Translated: CASSLTSGSVTDTQYF.